This TCR beta chain was sequenced in a study of long-term antiretroviral therapy in people with HIV. Points from the study as a whole: The blood, collected between about 2003 and 2017, was possibly taken under older ART regimens.

Remarks on this clone: What it binds is not known.

The J segment lost 4 bases and the V segment lost 1 base, leaving 3 bases of the junction unmatched. The CDR3 is made up of 16 amino acids. Germline-derived CDR1 and CDR2 are ENHRY and SYGVKD. At the survey level, the v3.0 immunoSEQ assay was run. Using immunoSEQ multiplex PCR, the repertoire was profiled, and TCRdb retains in-frame clones only, with some absent. The sample consists of 31,000 or so clones, more than 85% of them appearing once. The clonotype was recovered from a man in his fifties or sixties with HIV. The chain has TRBV10-3 and TRBJ2-2; 10 bases match TRBD2. This sample comprised unsorted PBMCs, obtained approximately 5 years before starting antiretroviral therapy. CDR3 residues: CAISELSGGVTGELFF. CDR3 sequence (DNA): TGTGCCATCAGTGAGTTGAGCGGGGGGGTCACCGGGGAGCTGTTTTTT.